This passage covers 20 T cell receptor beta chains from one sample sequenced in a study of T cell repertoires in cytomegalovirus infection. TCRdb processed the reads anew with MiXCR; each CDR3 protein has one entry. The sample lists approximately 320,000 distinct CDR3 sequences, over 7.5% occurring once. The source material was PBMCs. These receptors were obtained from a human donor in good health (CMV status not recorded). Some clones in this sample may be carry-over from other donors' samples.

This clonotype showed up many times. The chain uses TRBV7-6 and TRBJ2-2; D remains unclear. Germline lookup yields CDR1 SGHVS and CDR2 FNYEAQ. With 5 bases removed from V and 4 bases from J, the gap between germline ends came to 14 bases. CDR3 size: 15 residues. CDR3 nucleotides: TGTGCCAGCAGCCCTGGAGCAGGTGGCACCGGGGAGCTGTTTTTT. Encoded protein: CASSPGAGGTGELFF.

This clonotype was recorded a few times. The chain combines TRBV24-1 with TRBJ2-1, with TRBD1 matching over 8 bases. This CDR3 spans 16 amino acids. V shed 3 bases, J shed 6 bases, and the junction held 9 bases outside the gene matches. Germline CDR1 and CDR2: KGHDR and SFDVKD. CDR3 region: CATSDLADRVGNEQFF. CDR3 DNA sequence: TGTGCCACCAGTGATCTGGCGGACAGGGTCGGCAATGAGCAGTTCTTC.

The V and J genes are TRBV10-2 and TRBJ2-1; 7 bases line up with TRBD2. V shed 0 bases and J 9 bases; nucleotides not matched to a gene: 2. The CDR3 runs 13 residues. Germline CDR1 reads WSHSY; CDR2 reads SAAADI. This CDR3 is CASSESRGGEQFF. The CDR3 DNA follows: TGCGCCAGCAGTGAGTCTCGCGGGGGTGAGCAGTTCTTC.

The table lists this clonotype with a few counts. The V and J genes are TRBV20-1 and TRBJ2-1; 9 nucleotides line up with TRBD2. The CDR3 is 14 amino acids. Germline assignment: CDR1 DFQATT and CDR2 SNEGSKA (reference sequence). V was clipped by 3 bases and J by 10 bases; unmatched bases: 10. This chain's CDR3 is CSASVVAGVWEQFF. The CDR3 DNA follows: TGCAGTGCTAGTGTGGTAGCGGGAGTGTGGGAGCAGTTCTTC.

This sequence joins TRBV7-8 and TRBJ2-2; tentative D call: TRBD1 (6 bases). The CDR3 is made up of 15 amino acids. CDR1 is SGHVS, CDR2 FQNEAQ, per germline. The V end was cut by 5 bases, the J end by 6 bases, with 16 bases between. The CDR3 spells CASSRSTGLAGELFF. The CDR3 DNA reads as TGTGCCAGCAGCCGAAGCACAGGGCTGGCCGGGGAGCTGTTTTTT.

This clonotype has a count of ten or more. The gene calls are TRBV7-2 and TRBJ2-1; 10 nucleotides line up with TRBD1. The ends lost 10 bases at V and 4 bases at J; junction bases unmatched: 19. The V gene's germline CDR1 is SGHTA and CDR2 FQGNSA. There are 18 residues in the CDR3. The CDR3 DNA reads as TGTGCCACTGCAGGACAGGGGGTTTGGGGCGGAATATACAATGAGCAGTTCTTC. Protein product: CATAGQGVWGGIYNEQFF.

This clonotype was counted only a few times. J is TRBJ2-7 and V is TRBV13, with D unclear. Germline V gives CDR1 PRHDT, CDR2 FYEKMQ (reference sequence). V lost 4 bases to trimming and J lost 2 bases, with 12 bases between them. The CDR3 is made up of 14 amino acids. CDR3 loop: CASSSPPLTYEQYF. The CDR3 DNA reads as TGTGCCAGCAGCTCTCCCCCCCTTACCTACGAGCAGTACTTC.

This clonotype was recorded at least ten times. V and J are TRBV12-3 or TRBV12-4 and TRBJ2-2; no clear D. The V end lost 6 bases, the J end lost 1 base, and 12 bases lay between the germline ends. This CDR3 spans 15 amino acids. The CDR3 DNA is TGTGCCAGCAGATCTAACGACGGGAACACCGGGGAGCTGTTTTTT. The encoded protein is CASRSNDGNTGELFF.

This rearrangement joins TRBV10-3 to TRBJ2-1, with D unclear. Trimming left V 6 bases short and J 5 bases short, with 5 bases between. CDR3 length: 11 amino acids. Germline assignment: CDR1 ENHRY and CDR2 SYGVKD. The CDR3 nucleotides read TGTGCCATCAGCCTCAACAATGAGCAGTTCTTC. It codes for CAISLNNEQFF.

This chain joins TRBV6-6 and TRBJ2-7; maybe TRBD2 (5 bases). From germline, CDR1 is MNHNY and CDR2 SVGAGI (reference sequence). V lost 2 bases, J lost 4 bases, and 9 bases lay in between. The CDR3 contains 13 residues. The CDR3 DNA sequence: TGTGCCAGCAGTTACCGGCTAGCTTACGAGCAGTACTTC. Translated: CASSYRLAYEQYF.

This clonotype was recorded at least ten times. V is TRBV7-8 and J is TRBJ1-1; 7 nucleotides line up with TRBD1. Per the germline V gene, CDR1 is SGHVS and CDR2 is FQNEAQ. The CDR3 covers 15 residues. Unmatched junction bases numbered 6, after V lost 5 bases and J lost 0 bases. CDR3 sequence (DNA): TGTGCCAGCAGCCCGGCGGGACAGATGAACACTGAAGCTTTCTTT. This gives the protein CASSPAGQMNTEAFF.

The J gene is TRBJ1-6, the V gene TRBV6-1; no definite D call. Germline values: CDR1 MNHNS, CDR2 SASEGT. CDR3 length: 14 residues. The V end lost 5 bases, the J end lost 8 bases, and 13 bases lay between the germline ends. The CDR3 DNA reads TGTGCCAGCAGTATCAGGAATGGCGATTCACCCCTCCACTTT. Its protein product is CASSIRNGDSPLHF.

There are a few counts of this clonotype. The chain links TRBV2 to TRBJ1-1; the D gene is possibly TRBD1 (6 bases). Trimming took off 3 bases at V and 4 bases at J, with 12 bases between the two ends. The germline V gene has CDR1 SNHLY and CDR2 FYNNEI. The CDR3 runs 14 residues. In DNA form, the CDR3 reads TGTGCCAGCAGTGAGGTTGGAGGGGGCACTGAAGCTTTCTTT. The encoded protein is CASSEVGGGTEAFF. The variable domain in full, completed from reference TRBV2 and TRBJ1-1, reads EPEVTQTPSHQVTQMGQEVILRCVPISNHLYFYWYRQILGQKVEFLVSFYNNEISEKSEIFDDQFSVERPDGSNFTLKIRSTKLEDSAMYFCASSEVGGGTEAFFGQGTRLTVV.

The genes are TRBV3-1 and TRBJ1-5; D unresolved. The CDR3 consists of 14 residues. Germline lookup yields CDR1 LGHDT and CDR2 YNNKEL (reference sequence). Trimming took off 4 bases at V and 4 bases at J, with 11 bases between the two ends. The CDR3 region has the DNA TGTGCCAGCAGCCGGGCCGACGTTAATCAGCCCCAGCATTTT. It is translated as CASSRADVNQPQHF.

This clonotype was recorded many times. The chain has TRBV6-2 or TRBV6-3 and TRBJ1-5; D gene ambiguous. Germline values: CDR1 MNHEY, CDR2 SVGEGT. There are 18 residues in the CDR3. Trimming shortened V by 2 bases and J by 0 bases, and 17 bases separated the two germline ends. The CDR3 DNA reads TGTGCCAGCAGTTACCGGCCAGAGCATCCTTATAGCAATCAGCCCCAGCATTTT. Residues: CASSYRPEHPYSNQPQHF.

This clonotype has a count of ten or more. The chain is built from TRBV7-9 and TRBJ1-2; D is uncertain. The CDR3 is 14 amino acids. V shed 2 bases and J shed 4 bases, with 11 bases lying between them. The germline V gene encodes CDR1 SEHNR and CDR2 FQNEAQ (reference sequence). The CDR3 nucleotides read TGTGCCAGCAGCTTAAGCCGGAGCCTCTATGGCTACACCTTC. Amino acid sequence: CASSLSRSLYGYTF.

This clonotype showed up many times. The CDR3: CASFQSHPWTVQETQYF. CDR3 coding DNA: TGTGCCAGCTTCCAATCCCATCCCTGGACCGTACAAGAGACCCAGTACTTC. The chain has TRBV7-8 and TRBJ2-5; no reliable D call. V shed 8 bases and J shed 2 bases, with 24 bases lying between them. CDR3 size: 17 residues. Germline V gene lookup returns CDR1 SGHVS and CDR2 FQNEAQ.

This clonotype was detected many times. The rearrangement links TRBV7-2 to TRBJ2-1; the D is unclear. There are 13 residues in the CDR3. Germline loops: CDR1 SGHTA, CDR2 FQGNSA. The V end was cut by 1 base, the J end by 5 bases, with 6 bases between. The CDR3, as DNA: TGTGCCAGCAGCTTAGTAGTAGACAATGAGCAGTTCTTC. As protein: CASSLVVDNEQFF.

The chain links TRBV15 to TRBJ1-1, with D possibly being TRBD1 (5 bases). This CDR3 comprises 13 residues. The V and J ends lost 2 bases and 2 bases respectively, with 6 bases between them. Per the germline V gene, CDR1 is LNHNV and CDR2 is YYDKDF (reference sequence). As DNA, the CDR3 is TGTGCCACCAGCAGACAGGGAAACACTGAAGCTTTCTTT. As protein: CATSRQGNTEAFF.

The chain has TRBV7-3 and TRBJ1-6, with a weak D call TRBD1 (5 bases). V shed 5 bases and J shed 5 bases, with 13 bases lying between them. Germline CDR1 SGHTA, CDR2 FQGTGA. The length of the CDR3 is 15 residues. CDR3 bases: TGTGCCAGCAGCGCCTCAAGGGGTAATAATTCACCCCTCCACTTT. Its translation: CASSASRGNNSPLHF.